A selection of T cell receptor beta chains follows, all from one sample in a study of cytomegalovirus exposure and HLA in healthy donors. TCRdb keeps only in-frame clones here, not all; method: immunoSEQ multiplex PCR. Here the sample spans approximately 100,000 clones, about 74% being singletons. The sample comprised PBMCs. The source is a female donor in good health and CMV-seropositive. Both conserved end residues are part of each CDR3.

>TRBJ1-6|TRBV5-1
CARGTGKNNSPLHF
>TRBJ2-7|TRBV29-1
CSVDQTGEQYF
>TRBJ1-2|TRBV5-6
CASSLGPGDYGYTF
>TRBJ2-3|TRBV7-7
CASSRGTLYTDTQYF
>TRBJ2-3|TRBV6-5
CASSLLLGVDTQYF
>TRBJ2-3|TRBV27
CASRADGEFKLAVGTDTQYF
>TRBJ2-7|TRBV15
CATSRAGTSGRLYEQYF
>TRBJ1-5|TRBV6-1
CASSETGFGNQPQHF
>TRBJ2-2|TRBV18
CASSPTGTGNTGELFF
>TRBJ1-4|TRBV18
CASSPRPTGTNEKLFF
>TRBJ1-2|TRBV10-3
CAIQNTNYGYTF
>TRBJ2-1|TRBV5-1
CASSQLEADYNEQFF
>TRBJ1-1|TRBV2
CASSFNTNTEAFF
>TRBJ2-1|TRBV28
CASSRTGGYNEQFF
>TRBJ2-2|TRBV6-4
CASSPLLNTGELFF
>TRBJ2-2|TRBV7-2
CASSSGVGGELFF
>TRBJ2-2|TRBV12-5
CASGGQAANTGELFF
>TRBJ1-4|TRBV7-2
CASSSRQGVREKLFF
>TRBJ1-2|TRBV2
CASSEDGVTYGYTF
>TRBJ2-3|TRBV15
CATSRDRGQADTQYF
>TRBJ1-1|TRBV4-3
CASSQEAGRGAEAFF
>TRBJ1-1|TRBV2
CASTWGPSEAFF
>TRBJ1-3|TRBV7-6
CASSFDTFRGTSGNTIYF
>TRBJ1-2|TRBV28
CASGLRARGYGYTF
>TRBJ1-3|TRBV28
CASSLPRVSGNTIYF
>TRBJ1-1|TRBV2
CASSVNETPNTEAFF
>TRBJ1-2|TRBV6-6
CASSYGQGAWYGYTF
>TRBJ2-7|TRBV6-1
CASREGGRAYYEQYF
>TRBJ1-5|TRBV6-6
CASSFDTRNQPQHF
>TRBJ2-4|TRBV27
CASSKTGATLAKNIQYF
>TRBJ1-3|TRBV30
CAWSVRQPGSGNTIYF
>TRBJ2-3|TRBV15
CATSKNTGRTEQYF
>TRBJ1-5|TRBV7-2
CASSFGAARVSNQPQHF
>TRBJ2-3|TRBV4-2
CASSPGNRGGGGLGDTQYF
>TRBJ2-7|TRBV4-2
CASSQRVNQGSYEQYF
>TRBJ2-1|TRBV5-1
CASSLTGGAYNEQFF
>TRBJ1-4|TRBV2
CASSADNVNEKLFF
>TRBJ1-4|TRBV9
CASSVGISSTNEKLFF
>TRBJ2-3|TRBV20-1
CSASLKETQYF
>TRBJ2-7|TRBV28
CASSPSGGKDYEQYF
>TRBJ1-5|TRBV4-1
CASSQDRGGGEPQHF
>TRBJ1-2|TRBV28
CASSSLAGGRGYGYTF
>TRBJ2-1|TRBV19
CASSTASGSFYNEQFF
>TRBJ2-7|TRBV2
CASSEGGTTYEQYF
>TRBJ2-7|TRBV28
CASSPGQATYEQYF
>TRBJ1-3|TRBV7-2
CASSLAGTSGNTIYF
>TRBJ2-1|TRBV9
CASSDRGGDWSLNEQFF
>TRBJ1-1|TRBV5-1
CASSTGMNTEAFF